The source of this T cell receptor beta chain is a study of cytomegalovirus exposure and HLA in healthy donors. Looking at the study overall: Approximately 85 million unique TCRs from HLA-typed donors were held in an early data release.

CDR1 and CDR2 (germline): LNHDA, SQIVND (reference sequence). This CDR3 is built from 13 residues. V was pared by 4 bases and J by 5 bases, with 1 base of the junction left unmatched. On this clone: The antigen is undetermined.

Study-wide results and caveats: The authors later found HLA-associated TCR beta chains more clonally expanded than equally common others.

This PCR relied on a set of 60 Vbeta primers and 13 Jbeta primers. In the original processing: In a later analysis, approximately 73 million unique TCR beta chains included roughly 11 million shared by two or more donors. This table comes from immunoSEQ multiplex PCR, and its TCRdb copy is limited to in-frame clones, with some not included. That table gives V, J and clone size, and the DNA gave D and trimming. This sample's table has tens of thousands of clones. The TCR sequence derives from a female donor in good health and CMV-seropositive. The sequenced material came from PBMCs. The chain recombines TRBV19 with TRBJ2-7; 11 positions agree with TRBD1. The CDR3 DNA is TGTGCCAGTAGTAGGGACAGGGGGGACGAGCAGTACTTC. Translated, it gives CASSRDRGDEQYF.